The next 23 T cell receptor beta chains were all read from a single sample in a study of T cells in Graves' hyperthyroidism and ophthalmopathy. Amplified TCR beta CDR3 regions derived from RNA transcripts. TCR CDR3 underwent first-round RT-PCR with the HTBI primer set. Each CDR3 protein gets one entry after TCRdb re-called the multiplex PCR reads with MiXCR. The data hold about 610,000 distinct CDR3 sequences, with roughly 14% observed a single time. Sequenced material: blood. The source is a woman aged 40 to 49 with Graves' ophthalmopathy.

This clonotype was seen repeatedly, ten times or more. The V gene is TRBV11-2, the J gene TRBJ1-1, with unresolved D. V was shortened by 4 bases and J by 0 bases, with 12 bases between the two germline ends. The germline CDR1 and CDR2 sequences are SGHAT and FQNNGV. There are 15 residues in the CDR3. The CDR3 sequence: CASSSQQHMNTEAFF. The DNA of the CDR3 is TGTGCCAGCAGCTCGCAGCAGCACATGAACACTGAAGCTTTCTTT.

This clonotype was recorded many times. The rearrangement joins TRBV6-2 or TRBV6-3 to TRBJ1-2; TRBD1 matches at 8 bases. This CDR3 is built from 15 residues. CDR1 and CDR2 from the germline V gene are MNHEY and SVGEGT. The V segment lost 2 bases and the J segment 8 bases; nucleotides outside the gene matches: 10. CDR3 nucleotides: TGTGCCAGCAGTTACGGGACAGGAGAAACCGCGGGCTACACCTTC. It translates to CASSYGTGETAGYTF.

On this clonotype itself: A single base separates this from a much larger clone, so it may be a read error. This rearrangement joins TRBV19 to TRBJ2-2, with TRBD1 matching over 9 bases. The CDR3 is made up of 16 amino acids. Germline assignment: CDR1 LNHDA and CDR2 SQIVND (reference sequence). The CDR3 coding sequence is TGTGCCAGTAGTCCACAAACAGGGGGCGCGACCGGGGGGCTGTTTTTT. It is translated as CASSPQTGGATGGLFF.

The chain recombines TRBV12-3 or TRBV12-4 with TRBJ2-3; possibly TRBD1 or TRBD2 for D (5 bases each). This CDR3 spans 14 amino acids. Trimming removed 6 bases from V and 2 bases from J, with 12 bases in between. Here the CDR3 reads CASSLRDPTDTQYF. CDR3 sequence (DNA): TGTGCCAGCAGCCTCCGGGACCCCACAGATACGCAGTATTTT.

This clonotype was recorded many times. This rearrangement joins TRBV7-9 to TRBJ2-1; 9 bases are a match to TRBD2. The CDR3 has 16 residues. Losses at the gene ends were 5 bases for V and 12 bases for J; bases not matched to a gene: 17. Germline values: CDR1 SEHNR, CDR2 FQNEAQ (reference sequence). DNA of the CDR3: TGTGCCAGCAGCCCCGCCGGTAGCGGGAGTTGGGTGGGGCAGTTCTTC. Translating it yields CASSPAGSGSWVGQFF.

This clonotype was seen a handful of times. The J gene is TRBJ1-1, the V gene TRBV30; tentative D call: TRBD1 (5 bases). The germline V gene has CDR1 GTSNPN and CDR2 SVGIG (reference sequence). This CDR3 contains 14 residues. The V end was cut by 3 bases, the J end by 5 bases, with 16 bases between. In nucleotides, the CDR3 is TGTGCCTGGAGCCTGGGGGAAGTGAGGACTGAAGCTTTCTTT. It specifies CAWSLGEVRTEAFF. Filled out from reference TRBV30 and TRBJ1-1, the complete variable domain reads SQTIHQWPATLVQPVGSPLSLECTVEGTSNPNLYWYRQAAGRGLQLLFYSVGIGQISSEVPQNLSASRPQDRQFILSSKKLLLSDSGFYLCAWSLGEVRTEAFFGQGTRLTVV.

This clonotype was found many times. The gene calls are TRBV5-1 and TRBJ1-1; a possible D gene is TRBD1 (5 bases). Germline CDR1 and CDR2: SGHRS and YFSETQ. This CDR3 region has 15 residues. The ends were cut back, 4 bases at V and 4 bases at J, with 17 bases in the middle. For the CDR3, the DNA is TGCGCCAGCAGCCGGCAGGGTCTATCGGGCACTGAAGCTTTCTTT. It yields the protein CASSRQGLSGTEAFF.

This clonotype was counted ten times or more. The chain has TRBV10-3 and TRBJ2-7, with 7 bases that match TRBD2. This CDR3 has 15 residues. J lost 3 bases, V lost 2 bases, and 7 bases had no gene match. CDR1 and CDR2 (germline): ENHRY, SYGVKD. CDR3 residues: CAISEDAGVFYEQYF. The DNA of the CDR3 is TGTGCCATCAGTGAGGATGCGGGGGTGTTCTACGAGCAGTACTTC.

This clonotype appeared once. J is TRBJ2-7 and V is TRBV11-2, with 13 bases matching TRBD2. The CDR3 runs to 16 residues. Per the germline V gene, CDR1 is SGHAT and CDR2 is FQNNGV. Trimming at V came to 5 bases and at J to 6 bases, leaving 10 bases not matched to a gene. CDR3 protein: CASSARTSGSRGEQYF. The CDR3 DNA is TGTGCCAGCAGCGCGAGGACTAGCGGGAGTCGGGGCGAGCAGTACTTC.

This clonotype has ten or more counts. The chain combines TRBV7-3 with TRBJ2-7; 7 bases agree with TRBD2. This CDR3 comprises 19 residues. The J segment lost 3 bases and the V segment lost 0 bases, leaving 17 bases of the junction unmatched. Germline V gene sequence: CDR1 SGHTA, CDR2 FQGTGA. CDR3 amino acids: CASSLTWGWSGGLDYEQYF. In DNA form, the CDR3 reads TGTGCCAGCAGCTTAACTTGGGGGTGGTCGGGAGGCTTGGACTACGAGCAGTACTTC.

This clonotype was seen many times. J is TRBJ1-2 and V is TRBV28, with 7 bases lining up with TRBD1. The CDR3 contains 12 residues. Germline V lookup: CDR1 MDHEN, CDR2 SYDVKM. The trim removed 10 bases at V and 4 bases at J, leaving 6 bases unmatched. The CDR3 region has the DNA TGTGCCACCCTCGGACAGGTCTATGGCTACACCTTC. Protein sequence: CATLGQVYGYTF.

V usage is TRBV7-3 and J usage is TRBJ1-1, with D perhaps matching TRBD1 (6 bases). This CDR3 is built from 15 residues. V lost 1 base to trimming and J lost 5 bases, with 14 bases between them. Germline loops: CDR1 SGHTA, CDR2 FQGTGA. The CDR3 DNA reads TGTGCCAGCAGCTTAAGCTGGGGGCAAAGGACTGAAGCTTTCTTT. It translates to CASSLSWGQRTEAFF. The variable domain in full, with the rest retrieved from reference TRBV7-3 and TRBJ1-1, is GAGVSQTPSNKVTEKGKYVELRCDPISGHTALYWYRQSLGQGPEFLIYFQGTGAADDSGLPNDRFFAVRPEGSVSTLKIQRTERGDSAVYLCASSLSWGQRTEAFFGQGTRLTVV.

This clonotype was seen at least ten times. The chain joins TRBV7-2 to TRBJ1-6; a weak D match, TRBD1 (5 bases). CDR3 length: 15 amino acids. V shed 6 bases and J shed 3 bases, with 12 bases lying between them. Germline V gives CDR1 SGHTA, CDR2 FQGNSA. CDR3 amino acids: CASRGTQGYNSPLHF. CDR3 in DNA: TGTGCCAGCAGGGGCACTCAGGGCTATAATTCACCCCTCCACTTT.

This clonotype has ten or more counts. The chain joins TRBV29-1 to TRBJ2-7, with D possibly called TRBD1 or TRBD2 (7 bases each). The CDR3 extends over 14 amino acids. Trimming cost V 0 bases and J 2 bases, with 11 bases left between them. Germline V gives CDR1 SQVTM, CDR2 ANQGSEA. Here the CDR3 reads CSVEDRGTTYEQYF. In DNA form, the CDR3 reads TGCAGCGTTGAAGACAGGGGGACTACCTACGAGCAGTACTTC.

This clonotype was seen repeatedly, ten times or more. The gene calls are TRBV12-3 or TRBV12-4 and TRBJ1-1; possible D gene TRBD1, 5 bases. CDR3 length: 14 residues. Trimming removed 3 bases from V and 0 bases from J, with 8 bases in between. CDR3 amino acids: CASSFGALNTEAFF. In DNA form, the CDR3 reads TGTGCCAGCAGTTTTGGGGCCCTGAACACTGAAGCTTTCTTT.

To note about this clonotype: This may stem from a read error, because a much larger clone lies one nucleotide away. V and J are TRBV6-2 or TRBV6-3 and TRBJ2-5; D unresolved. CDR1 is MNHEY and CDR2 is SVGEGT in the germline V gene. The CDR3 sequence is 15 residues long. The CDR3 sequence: CGSSYGQEDQETQYF. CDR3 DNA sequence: TGTGGCAGCAGTTACGGGCAGGAAGACCAAGAGACCCAGTACTTC.

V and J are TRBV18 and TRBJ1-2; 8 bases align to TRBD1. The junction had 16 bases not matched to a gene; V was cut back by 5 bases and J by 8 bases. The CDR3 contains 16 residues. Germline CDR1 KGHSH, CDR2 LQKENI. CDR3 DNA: TGTGCCAGCTCATCGGACAGGGAGAACGTGGGCGGAGGCTACACCTTC. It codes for CASSSDRENVGGGYTF.

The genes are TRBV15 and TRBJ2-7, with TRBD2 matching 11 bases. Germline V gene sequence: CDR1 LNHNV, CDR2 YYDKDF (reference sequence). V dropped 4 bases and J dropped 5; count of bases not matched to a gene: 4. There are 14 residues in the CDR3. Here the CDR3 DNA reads TGTGCCACCAGCACACTAGCGGGAGTCAACGAGCAGTACTTC. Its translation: CATSTLAGVNEQYF. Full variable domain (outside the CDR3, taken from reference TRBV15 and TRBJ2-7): DAMVIQNPRYQVTQFGKPVTLSCSQTLNHNVMYWYQQKSSQAPKLLFHYYDKDFNNEADTPDNFQSRRPNTSFCFLDIRSPGLGDTAMYLCATSTLAGVNEQYFGPGTRLTVT.

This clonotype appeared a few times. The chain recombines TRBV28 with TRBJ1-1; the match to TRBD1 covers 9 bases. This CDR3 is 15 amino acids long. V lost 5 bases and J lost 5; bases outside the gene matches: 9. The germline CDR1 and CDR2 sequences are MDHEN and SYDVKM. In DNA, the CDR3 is TGTGCCAGCAGTCCGACAGGGGGGACAAGTACTGAAGCTTTCTTT. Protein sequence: CASSPTGGTSTEAFF.

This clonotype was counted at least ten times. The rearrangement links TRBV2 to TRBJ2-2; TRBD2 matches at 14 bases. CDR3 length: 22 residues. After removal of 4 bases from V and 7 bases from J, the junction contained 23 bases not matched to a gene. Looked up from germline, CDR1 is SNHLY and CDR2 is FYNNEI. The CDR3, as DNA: TGTGCCAGCAGTGCTAACCTAGCGGAGACTAGCGGGAGGGCCGTTTGGGACGGGGAGCTGTTTTTT. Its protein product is CASSANLAETSGRAVWDGELFF.

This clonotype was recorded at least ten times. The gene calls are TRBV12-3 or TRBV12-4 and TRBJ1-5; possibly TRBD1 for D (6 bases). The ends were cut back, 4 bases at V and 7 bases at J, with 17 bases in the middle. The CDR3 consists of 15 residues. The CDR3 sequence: CASSSGQPINQPQHF. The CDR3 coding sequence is TGTGCCAGCAGTTCCGGACAGCCCATTAACCAGCCCCAGCATTTT.

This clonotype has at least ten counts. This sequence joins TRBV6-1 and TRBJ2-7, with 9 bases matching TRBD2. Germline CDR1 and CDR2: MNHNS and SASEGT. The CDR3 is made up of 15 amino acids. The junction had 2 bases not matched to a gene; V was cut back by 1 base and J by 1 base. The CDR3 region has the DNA TGTGCCAGCAGTGAAGGGCTAGCGGGATCCTACGAGCAGTACTTC. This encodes CASSEGLAGSYEQYF.

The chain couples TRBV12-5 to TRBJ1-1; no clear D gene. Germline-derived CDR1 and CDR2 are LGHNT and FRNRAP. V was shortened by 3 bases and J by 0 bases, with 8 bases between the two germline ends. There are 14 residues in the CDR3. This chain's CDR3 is CASGLGWLNTEAFF. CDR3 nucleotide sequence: TGTGCTAGTGGTTTAGGATGGTTGAACACTGAAGCTTTCTTT.